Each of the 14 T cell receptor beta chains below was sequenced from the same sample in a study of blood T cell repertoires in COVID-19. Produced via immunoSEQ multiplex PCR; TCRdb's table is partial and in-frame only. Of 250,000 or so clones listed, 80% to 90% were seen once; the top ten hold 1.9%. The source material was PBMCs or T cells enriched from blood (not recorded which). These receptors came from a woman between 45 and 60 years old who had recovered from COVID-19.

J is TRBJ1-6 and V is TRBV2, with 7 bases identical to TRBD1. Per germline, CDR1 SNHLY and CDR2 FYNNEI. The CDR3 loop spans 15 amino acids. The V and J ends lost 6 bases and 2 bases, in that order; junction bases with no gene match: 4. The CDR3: CASRIDRAYNSPLHF. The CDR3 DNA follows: TGTGCCAGCAGGATTGACAGGGCCTATAATTCACCCCTCCACTTT.

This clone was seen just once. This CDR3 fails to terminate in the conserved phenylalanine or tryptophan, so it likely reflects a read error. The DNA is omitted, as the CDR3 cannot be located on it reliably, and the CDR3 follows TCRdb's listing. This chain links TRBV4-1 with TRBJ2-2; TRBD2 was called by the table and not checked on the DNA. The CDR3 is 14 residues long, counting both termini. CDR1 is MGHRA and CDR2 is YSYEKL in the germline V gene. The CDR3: CASSQDTSGLPVIR.

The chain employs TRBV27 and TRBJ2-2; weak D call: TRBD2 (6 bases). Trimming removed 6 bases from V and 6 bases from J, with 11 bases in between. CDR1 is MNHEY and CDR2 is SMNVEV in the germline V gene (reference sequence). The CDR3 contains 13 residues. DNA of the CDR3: TGTGCCAGCAGCATTAAGCGGGCCGGGGAGCTGTTTTTT. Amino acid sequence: CASSIKRAGELFF.

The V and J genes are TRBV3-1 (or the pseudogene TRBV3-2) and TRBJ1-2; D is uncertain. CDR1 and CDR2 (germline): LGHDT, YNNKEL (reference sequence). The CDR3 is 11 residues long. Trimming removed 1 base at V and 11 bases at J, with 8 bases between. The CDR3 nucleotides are TGTGCCAGCAGCCAAGGATCCGCGTACACCTTC. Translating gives CASSQGSAYTF.

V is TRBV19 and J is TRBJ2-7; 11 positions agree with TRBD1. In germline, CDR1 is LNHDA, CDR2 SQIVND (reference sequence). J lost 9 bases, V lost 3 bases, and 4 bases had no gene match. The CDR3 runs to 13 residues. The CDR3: CASSITGQGAQYF. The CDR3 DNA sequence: TGTGCCAGTAGTATCACCGGACAGGGGGCGCAGTACTTC.

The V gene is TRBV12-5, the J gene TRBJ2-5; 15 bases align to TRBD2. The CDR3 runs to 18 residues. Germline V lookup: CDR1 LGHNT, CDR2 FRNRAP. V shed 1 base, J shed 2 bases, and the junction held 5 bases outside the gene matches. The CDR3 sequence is CASGLDTGLAGGQETQYF. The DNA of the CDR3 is TGTGCTAGTGGTTTGGACACGGGACTAGCGGGAGGACAAGAGACCCAGTACTTC.

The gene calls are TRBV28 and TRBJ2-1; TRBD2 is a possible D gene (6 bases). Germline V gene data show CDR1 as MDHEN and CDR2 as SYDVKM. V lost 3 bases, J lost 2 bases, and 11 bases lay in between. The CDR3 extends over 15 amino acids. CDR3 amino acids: CASSFGRDAYNEQFF. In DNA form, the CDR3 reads TGTGCCAGCAGTTTTGGGCGGGATGCCTACAATGAGCAGTTCTTC. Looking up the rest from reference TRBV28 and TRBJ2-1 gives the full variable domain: DVKVTQSSRYLVKRTGEKVFLECVQDMDHENMFWYRQDPGLGLRLIYFSYDVKMKEKGDIPEGYSVSREKKERFSLILESASTNQTSMYLCASSFGRDAYNEQFFGPGTRLTVL.

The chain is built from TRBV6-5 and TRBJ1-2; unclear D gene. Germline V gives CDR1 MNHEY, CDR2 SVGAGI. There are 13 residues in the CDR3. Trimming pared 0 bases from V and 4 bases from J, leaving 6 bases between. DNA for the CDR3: TGTGCCAGCAGTTACTCTCCCCTCTATGGCTACACCTTC. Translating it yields CASSYSPLYGYTF.

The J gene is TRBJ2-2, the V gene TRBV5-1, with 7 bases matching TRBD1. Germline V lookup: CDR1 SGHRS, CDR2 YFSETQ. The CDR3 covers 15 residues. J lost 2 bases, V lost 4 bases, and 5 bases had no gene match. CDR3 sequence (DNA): TGCGCCAGCAGCCGGGACAGTCCAAACACCGGGGAGCTGTTTTTT. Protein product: CASSRDSPNTGELFF.

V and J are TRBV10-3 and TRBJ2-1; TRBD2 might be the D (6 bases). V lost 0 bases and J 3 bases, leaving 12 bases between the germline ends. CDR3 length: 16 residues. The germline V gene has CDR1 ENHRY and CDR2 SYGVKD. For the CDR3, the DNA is TGTGCCATCAGTGAGTCGGGGGGAGCCCTCTACAATGAGCAGTTCTTC. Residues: CAISESGGALYNEQFF.

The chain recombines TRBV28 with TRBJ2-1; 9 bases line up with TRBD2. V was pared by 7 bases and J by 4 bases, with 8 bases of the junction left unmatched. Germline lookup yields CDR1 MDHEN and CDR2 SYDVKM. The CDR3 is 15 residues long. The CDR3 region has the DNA TGTGCCAGCATCGTGGCCGCGGGAGGGTACAATGAGCAGTTCTTC. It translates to CASIVAAGGYNEQFF. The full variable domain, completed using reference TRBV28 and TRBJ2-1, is DVKVTQSSRYLVKRTGEKVFLECVQDMDHENMFWYRQDPGLGLRLIYFSYDVKMKEKGDIPEGYSVSREKKERFSLILESASTNQTSMYLCASIVAAGGYNEQFFGPGTRLTVL.

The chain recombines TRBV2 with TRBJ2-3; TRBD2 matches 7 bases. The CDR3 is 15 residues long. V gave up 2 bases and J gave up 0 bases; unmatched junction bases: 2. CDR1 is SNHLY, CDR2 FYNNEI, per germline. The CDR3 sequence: CASSEWRESTDTQYF. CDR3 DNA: TGTGCCAGCAGTGAATGGCGGGAGAGCACAGATACGCAGTATTTT.

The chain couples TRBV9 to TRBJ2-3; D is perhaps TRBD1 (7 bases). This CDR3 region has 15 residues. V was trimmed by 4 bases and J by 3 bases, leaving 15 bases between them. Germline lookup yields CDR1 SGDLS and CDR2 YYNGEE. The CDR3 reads CASSFQGGGTDTQYF. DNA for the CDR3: TGTGCCAGCAGCTTTCAGGGGGGCGGTACAGATACGCAGTATTTT.

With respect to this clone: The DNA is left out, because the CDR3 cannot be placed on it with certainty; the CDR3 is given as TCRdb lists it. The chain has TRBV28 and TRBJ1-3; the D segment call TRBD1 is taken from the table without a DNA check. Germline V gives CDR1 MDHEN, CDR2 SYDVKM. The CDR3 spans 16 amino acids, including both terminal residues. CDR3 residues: CASSTSTGGTGNTIYF.